One and the same sample provided the 27 T cell receptor beta chains below, sequenced in a study of OX40 agonist ivuxolimab in advanced cancers. The table came from immunoSEQ multiplex PCR; TCRdb's copy has only in-frame clones and leaves some out. The data show over 45,000 clones, 85% seen once. The sequences come from CD4+ or CD8+ T cells sorted from blood, collected in a trial of the OX40 agonist ivuxolimab. These receptors were obtained from an adult with an advanced solid tumor such as melanoma, head and neck, liver or kidney cancer.

V is TRBV11-2 and J is TRBJ2-3; a weak D match, TRBD1 (6 bases). CDR3 length: 11 amino acids. CDR1 and CDR2 from the germline V gene are SGHAT and FQNNGV. V dropped 6 bases and J dropped 10 bases, with 11 bases sitting between them. CDR3: CASRGAGPQYF. The CDR3 DNA reads TGTGCCAGCAGGGGGGCGGGCCCGCAGTATTTT. The full variable domain, completed using reference TRBV11-2 and TRBJ2-3, is EAGVAQSPRYKIIEKRQSVAFWCNPISGHATLYWYQQILGQGPKLLIQFQNNGVVDDSQLPKDRFSAERLKGVDSTLKIQPAKLEDSAVYLCASRGAGPQYFGPGTRLTVL.

This sequence joins TRBV27 and TRBJ2-5; D could derive from TRBD1 or TRBD2 (8 bases each). The germline V gene encodes CDR1 MNHEY and CDR2 SMNVEV (reference sequence). The CDR3 runs to 13 residues. The ends were cut back, 10 bases at V and 5 bases at J, with 17 bases in the middle. This chain's CDR3 is CAKGTGGGETQYF. CDR3 nucleotides: TGTGCCAAGGGGACAGGCGGGGGGGAGACCCAGTACTTC.

This chain links TRBV5-1 with TRBJ2-1; 10 nucleotides agree with TRBD2. V lost 1 base, J lost 7 bases, and 5 bases stayed unmatched. This CDR3 spans 15 amino acids. CDR1 is SGHRS and CDR2 is YFSETQ in the germline V gene. The CDR3 coding sequence is TGCGCCAGCAGCTTGTTAACTAGCGGGACGAATGAGCAGTTCTTC. The encoded protein is CASSLLTSGTNEQFF.

The J gene is TRBJ1-6, the V gene TRBV4-2; maybe TRBD1 (6 bases). The V gene lost 1 base and the J gene lost 7 bases, with 11 bases spanning the gap. Germline V gene data show CDR1 as LGHNA and CDR2 as YNFKEQ. The CDR3 is 15 residues long. CDR3 amino acids: CASSQASGANSPLHF. The CDR3 coding sequence is TGTGCCAGCAGCCAAGCTTCGGGGGCCAATTCACCCCTCCACTTT.

The chain recombines TRBV2 with TRBJ1-4, with D possibly TRBD1 on 6 matching bases. Deletions cut 8 bases from V and 7 bases from J, with 14 bases between. Germline V lookup: CDR1 SNHLY, CDR2 FYNNEI. This CDR3 region has 13 residues. The CDR3 DNA sequence: TGTGCCAGCCAGCAGGGGATCAGTGAAAAACTGTTTTTT. Encoded protein: CASQQGISEKLFF.

This clone was recorded once. The rearrangement joins TRBV10-1 to TRBJ2-3; 7 bases are a match to TRBD1. J was trimmed by 7 bases and V by 4 bases; bases with no gene match: 5. Germline V gene data show CDR1 as WNHNN and CDR2 as SYGVQD (reference sequence). This CDR3 contains 13 residues. DNA for the CDR3: TGCGCCAGCAGTGTCAACAGGGGAAATACGCAGTATTTT. Translating it yields CASSVNRGNTQYF.

The rearrangement joins TRBV18 to TRBJ2-5; the match to TRBD1 covers 8 bases. The CDR3 consists of 12 residues. Losses at the gene ends were 5 bases for V and 4 bases for J; bases not matched to a gene: 0. Germline loops: CDR1 KGHSH, CDR2 LQKENI. CDR3: CASSTGGETQYF. The CDR3 DNA is TGTGCCAGCTCAACAGGGGGAGAGACCCAGTACTTC.

The chain uses TRBV4-1 and TRBJ2-1; the match to TRBD2 covers 15 bases. This CDR3 region has 19 residues. With V trimmed by 3 bases and J by 8 bases, 14 bases remained unmatched. Germline-derived CDR1 and CDR2 are MGHRA and YSYEKL. CDR3 nucleotides: TGCGCCAGCAGCCACCCAGGACTAGCGGGGGGGTGGGGTAGGGATGAGCAGTTCTTC. Translated, it gives CASSHPGLAGGWGRDEQFF.

This rearrangement joins TRBV5-4 to TRBJ2-7; D not resolved. Looked up from germline, CDR1 is SGHNT and CDR2 is YYREEE (reference sequence). The CDR3 has 14 amino acids. The V end lost 2 bases, the J end lost 0 bases, and 9 bases lay between the germline ends. The CDR3 loop is CASSLSQTSYEQYF. For the CDR3, the DNA is TGTGCCAGCAGCTTATCACAGACCTCCTACGAGCAGTACTTC. Drawing the rest from reference TRBV5-4 and TRBJ2-7, the complete variable domain is ETGVTQSPTHLIKTRGQQVTLRCSSQSGHNTVSWYQQALGQGPQFIFQYYREEENGRGNFPPRFSGLQFPNYSSELNVNALELDDSALYLCASSLSQTSYEQYFGPGTRLTVT.

The chain has TRBV9 and TRBJ1-2; D is unclear. The V gene lost 2 bases and the J gene lost 9 bases, with 8 bases spanning the gap. Germline CDR1 is SGDLS and CDR2 is YYNGEE. This CDR3 contains 11 residues. CDR3 in amino acids: CASSVATRYTF. In DNA, the CDR3 is TGTGCCAGCAGCGTTGCGACGCGCTACACCTTC.

CDR3 region: CASSESVPGEKLFF. For the CDR3, the DNA is TGCGCCAGCAGTGAGTCGGTGCCGGGGGAAAAACTGTTTTTT. The chain recombines TRBV10-1 with TRBJ1-4; no firm D call. CDR3 length: 14 amino acids. Germline V gene sequence: CDR1 WNHNN, CDR2 SYGVQD (reference sequence). With 0 bases removed from V and 8 bases from J, the gap between germline ends came to 10 bases.

The chain links TRBV28 to TRBJ1-5; D is undetermined. Germline V gene data show CDR1 as MDHEN and CDR2 as SYDVKM. The CDR3 extends over 14 amino acids. Between the trimmed V and J ends, which lost 1 base and 5 bases, there was a span of 9 bases. CDR3 amino acids: CASSLSGRHQPQHF. For the CDR3, the DNA is TGTGCCAGCAGTTTATCAGGCAGGCATCAGCCCCAGCATTTT.

The table lists this clone with a count of one. The chain has TRBV30 and TRBJ2-2; no clear D gene. This CDR3 is 14 amino acids long. V was pared by 3 bases and J by 2 bases, with 10 bases between. The V gene's germline CDR1 is GTSNPN and CDR2 SVGIG (reference sequence). CDR3 sequence reads: CAWRLLYNTGELFF. The CDR3 DNA reads TGTGCCTGGAGGCTCCTTTACAACACCGGGGAGCTGTTTTTT.

The chain joins TRBV5-6 to TRBJ1-1; D unresolved. The germline CDR1 and CDR2 sequences are SGHDT and YYEEEE. V lost 4 bases, J lost 6 bases, and 13 bases lay in between. The CDR3 covers 13 residues. CDR3 DNA sequence: TGTGCCAGCAGCCTCTCACCGGAGTCTGAAGCTTTCTTT. It specifies CASSLSPESEAFF.

The chain combines TRBV5-4 with TRBJ1-1; unclear D gene. CDR1 and CDR2 from the germline V gene are SGHNT and YYREEE (reference sequence). The CDR3 spans 15 residues. V was trimmed by 5 bases and J by 6 bases, leaving 20 bases between them. CDR3 DNA: TGTGCCAGCAGTAGTGGACGGGGAACAAGGTCTGAAGCTTTCTTT. Protein sequence: CASSSGRGTRSEAFF.

V usage is TRBV5-4 and J usage is TRBJ2-5; tentatively, D is TRBD1 (6 bases). Trimming pared 4 bases from V and 7 bases from J, leaving 14 bases between. The CDR3 is made up of 13 amino acids. The germline CDR1 and CDR2 sequences are SGHNT and YYREEE (reference sequence). This chain's CDR3 is CASSLQGPGTQYF. For the CDR3, the DNA is TGTGCCAGCAGCCTACAGGGTCCCGGGACCCAGTACTTC.

The chain joins TRBV6-5 to TRBJ1-1; no reliable D call. Germline V gene sequence: CDR1 MNHEY, CDR2 SVGAGI. The CDR3 is 13 residues long. The V end was cut by 6 bases, the J end by 5 bases, with 13 bases between. The CDR3 nucleotides are TGTGCCAGCAGCCAGCGGGGTGATACTGAAGCTTTCTTT. Protein product: CASSQRGDTEAFF.

The chain uses TRBV6-5 and TRBJ2-7; D is undetermined. The CDR3 spans 16 residues. Germline V gives CDR1 MNHEY, CDR2 SVGAGI. V shed 4 bases and J shed 3 bases, with 19 bases lying between them. CDR3 nucleotides: TGTGCCAGCAGTTCCTTAAGAGGAAATGACGGCTACGAGCAGTACTTC. This sequence encodes CASSSLRGNDGYEQYF.

The chain uses TRBV25-1 and TRBJ2-5; 13 nucleotides match TRBD2. Germline lookup yields CDR1 MGHDK and CDR2 SYGVNS. The V segment lost 5 bases and the J segment 3 bases; nucleotides outside the gene matches: 6. CDR3 length equals 16 residues. The CDR3 region is CASSLRGLAGEETQYF. CDR3 DNA: TGTGCCAGCAGTCTCCGTGGACTAGCGGGAGAAGAGACCCAGTACTTC. The variable domain in full, with the rest retrieved from reference TRBV25-1 and TRBJ2-5, is EADIYQTPRYLVIGTGKKITLECSQTMGHDKMYWYQQDPGMELHLIHYSYGVNSTEKGDLSSESTVSRIRTEHFPLTLESARPSHTSQYLCASSLRGLAGEETQYFGPGTRLLVL.

The chain couples TRBV7-8 to TRBJ2-3; D is undetermined. CDR1 is SGHVS and CDR2 is FQNEAQ in the germline V gene. V gave up 3 bases and J gave up 0 bases, with 7 bases separating them. This CDR3 spans 14 amino acids. The CDR3 DNA follows: TGTGCCAGCAGCTTGGCCGTCAGCACAGATACGCAGTATTTT. Its translation: CASSLAVSTDTQYF.

The chain couples TRBV4-1 to TRBJ2-7, with TRBD2 identical over 8 bases. This CDR3 contains 17 residues. CDR1 MGHRA and CDR2 YSYEKL come from the germline V gene. The ends lost 1 base at V and 5 bases at J; junction bases unmatched: 13. This chain's CDR3 is CASSQVDEAGVGNEQYF. The CDR3 DNA is TGCGCCAGCAGCCAAGTGGATGAAGCGGGAGTTGGGAACGAGCAGTACTTC.

This clone was seen just once. The J gene is TRBJ2-7, the V gene TRBV21-1. TRBV21-1 is a recognized pseudogene. CDR3 length: 13 residues. In nucleotides, the CDR3 is TGTGCCAGCAGCAAAGTAACCGGATACGAGCAGTACTTC. Protein: CASSKVTGYEQYF.

The V and J genes are TRBV7-9 and TRBJ1-3; D uncertain. CDR1 is SEHNR, CDR2 FQNEAQ, per germline (reference sequence). The CDR3 contains 13 residues. Trimming took 3 bases from V and 1 from J, leaving 4 bases between them. CDR3: CASSLTSGNTIYF. Here the CDR3 DNA reads TGTGCCAGCAGCTTGACGTCTGGAAACACCATATATTTT.

CDR3 protein: CASSWGSATLYGYTF. The CDR3 region has the DNA TGTGCCAGCAGCTGGGGGAGTGCGACCCTCTATGGCTACACCTTC. The rearrangement uses TRBV5-6 and TRBJ1-2; D is perhaps TRBD1 (5 bases). Germline V gene sequence: CDR1 SGHDT, CDR2 YYEEEE. The CDR3 contains 15 residues. V was trimmed by 3 bases and J by 4 bases, leaving 16 bases between them.

With regard to this clone: The junction shows a germline mismatch at one end, possibly a read error. The J gene is TRBJ2-1, the V gene TRBV7-7, with 10 bases lining up with TRBD2. The CDR3 length is 18 residues. The germline CDR1 and CDR2 sequences are SSHAT and FNYEAQ (reference sequence). CDR3 region: CASSLGTSARSSYNEQFF. CDR3 in DNA: TGTGCTAGCAGCCTGGGGACTAGCGCCCGGAGCTCCTACAATGAGCAGTTCTTC.

J is TRBJ2-5 and V is TRBV5-1; TRBD2 agrees at 7 bases. Germline V gene sequence: CDR1 SGHRS, CDR2 YFSETQ. The CDR3 sequence is 15 residues long. The V and J ends lost 4 bases and 6 bases, in that order; junction bases with no gene match: 12. The CDR3 protein is CASSDQAGILKTQYF. In DNA, the CDR3 is TGCGCCAGCAGCGATCAAGCGGGGATCTTAAAGACCCAGTACTTC.

The chain joins TRBV30 to TRBJ2-2; 12 nucleotides line up with TRBD1. The CDR3 contains 16 residues. The V gene end was trimmed by 3 bases and the J gene end by 5 bases; junction bases not matched to a gene: 7. Germline CDR1 is GTSNPN and CDR2 is SVGIG (reference sequence). CDR3 DNA sequence: TGTGCCTGGAGCAAGGGACAGGGGGCGAGAACCGGGGAGCTGTTTTTT. Amino acid sequence: CAWSKGQGARTGELFF.